The next 3 T cell receptor beta chains were all read from a single sample in a study of low-dose radiotherapy and immunotherapy resistance in tumors. The time point was: after trial treatment. The treatment is: LDRT plus nivolumab, ipilimumab, low-dose cyclophosphamide and aspirin (RACIN trial). Priming of first-strand cDNA relied on TRAV- and TRBV-specific primers (covering alpha and beta chains). For amplifying TCRs, the PCR ran for approximately 18 cycles with Phusion, which was used together with a constant-region primer and the adapter on the V primers. TCRdb used MiXCR to reprocess the reads, holding one entry per CDR3 protein. This sample yields approximately 100,000 distinct CDR3 sequences, of which 20% are seen a single time; about 4% belongs to the top ten. The sequencing here drew on PBMCs, taken after low-dose radiotherapy plus immunotherapy. These TCRs come from a male donor with prostate cancer.

In its sample, this clonotype was seen many times. The rearrangement joins TRBV6-4 to TRBJ2-1; 11 bases fit TRBD2. The J segment lost 8 bases and the V segment lost 3 bases, leaving 9 bases of the junction unmatched. Germline V CDR1 and CDR2: MRHNA, SNTAGT. This CDR3 spans 16 amino acids. CDR3 bases: TGTGCCAGCAGTGAACCATCTAGCGGGGGGTCCCATGAGCAGTTCTTC. Encoded protein: CASSEPSSGGSHEQFF.

About this clonotype itself: A far bigger clonotype differs at one base, so this is likely a read error. The chain combines TRBV7-9 with TRBJ2-1; 7 nucleotides line up with TRBD1. This CDR3 comprises 14 residues. Germline-derived CDR1 and CDR2 are SEHNR and FQNEAQ (reference sequence). The ends lost 9 bases at V and 8 bases at J; junction bases unmatched: 13. The CDR3 loop reads CARSFRQGRHEQFF. In nucleotides, the CDR3 is TGTGCCAGGAGTTTTCGACAGGGTCGGCATGAGCAGTTCTTC.

Details on this clonotype: A far larger clone differs by one base, so this is likely a read error. This CDR3 is CASTTLARDNEQYF. As DNA, the CDR3 is TGTGCCAGCACCACCCTCGCCCGCGACAATGAGCAGTACTTC. The genes are TRBV27 and TRBJ2-7, with no clear D. The CDR3 spans 14 residues. Between the trimmed V and J ends, which lost 7 bases and 7 bases, there was a span of 20 bases. Per germline, CDR1 MNHEY and CDR2 SMNVEV (reference sequence).